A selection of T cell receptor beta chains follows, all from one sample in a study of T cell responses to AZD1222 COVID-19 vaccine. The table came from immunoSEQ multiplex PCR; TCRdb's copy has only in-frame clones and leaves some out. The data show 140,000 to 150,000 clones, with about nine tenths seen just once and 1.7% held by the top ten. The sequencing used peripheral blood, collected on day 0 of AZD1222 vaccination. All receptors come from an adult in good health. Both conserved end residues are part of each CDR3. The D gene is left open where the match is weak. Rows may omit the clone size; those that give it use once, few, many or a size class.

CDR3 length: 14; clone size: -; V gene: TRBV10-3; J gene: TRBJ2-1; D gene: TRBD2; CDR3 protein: CAISERTSQGEQFF; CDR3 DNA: TGTGCCATCAGTGAGCGGACTAGCCAAGGGGAGCAGTTCTTC
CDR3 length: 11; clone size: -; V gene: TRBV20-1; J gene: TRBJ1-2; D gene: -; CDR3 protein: CSALDVYGYTF; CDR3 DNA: TGCAGTGCTTTGGACGTCTATGGCTACACCTTC
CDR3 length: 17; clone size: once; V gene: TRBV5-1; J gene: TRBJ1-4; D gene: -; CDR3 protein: CASSPGGGGATNEKLFF; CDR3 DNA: TGCGCCAGCAGCCCCGGAGGTGGGGGGGCAACTAATGAAAAACTGTTTTTT
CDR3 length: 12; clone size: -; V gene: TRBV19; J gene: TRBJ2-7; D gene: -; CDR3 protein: CASSIDAYEQYF; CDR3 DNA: TGTGCCAGTAGTATAGACGCCTACGAGCAGTACTTC
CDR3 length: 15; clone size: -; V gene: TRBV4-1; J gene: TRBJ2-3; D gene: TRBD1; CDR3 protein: CASSQGQGRTDTQYF; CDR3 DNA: TGCGCCAGCAGCCAAGGACAGGGACGGACAGATACGCAGTATTTT
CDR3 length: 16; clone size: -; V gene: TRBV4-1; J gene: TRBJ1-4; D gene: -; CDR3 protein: CASSRTEHATNEKLFF; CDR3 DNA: TGCGCCAGCAGCCGGACAGAGCATGCAACTAATGAAAAACTGTTTTTT
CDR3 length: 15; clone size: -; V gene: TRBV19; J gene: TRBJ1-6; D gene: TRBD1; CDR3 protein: CASSPSGTANSPLHF; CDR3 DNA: TGTGCCAGTAGTCCCTCCGGGACAGCTAATTCACCCCTCCACTTT
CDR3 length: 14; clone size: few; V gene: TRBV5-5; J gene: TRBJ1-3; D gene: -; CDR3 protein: CASSLFVSANTIYF; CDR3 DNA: TGTGCCAGCAGCTTATTCGTCTCGGCGAACACCATATATTTT
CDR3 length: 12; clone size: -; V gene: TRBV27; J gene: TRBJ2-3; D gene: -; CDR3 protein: CASSRGPGTQYF; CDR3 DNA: TGTGCCAGCAGCAGGGGCCCCGGTACGCAGTATTTT
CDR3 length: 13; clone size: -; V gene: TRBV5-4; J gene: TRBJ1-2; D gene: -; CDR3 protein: CASSLAAGSGYTF; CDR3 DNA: TGTGCCAGCAGCTTGGCCGCGGGCTCCGGCTACACCTTC
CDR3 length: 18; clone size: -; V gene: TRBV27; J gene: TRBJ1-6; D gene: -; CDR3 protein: CASSLTGRTELHNSPLHF; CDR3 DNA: TGTGCCAGCAGTTTGACGGGCCGGACCGAGCTACATAATTCACCCCTCCACTTT
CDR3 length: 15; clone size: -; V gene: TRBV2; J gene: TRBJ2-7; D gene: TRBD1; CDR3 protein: CASSLLRGQPYEQYF; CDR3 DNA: TGTGCCAGCAGTCTACTGAGGGGACAGCCCTACGAGCAGTACTTC
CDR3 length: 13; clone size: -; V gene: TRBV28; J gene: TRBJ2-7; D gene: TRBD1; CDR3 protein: CAILGQGSYEQYF; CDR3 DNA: TGTGCCATTCTGGGACAGGGAAGCTACGAGCAGTACTTC
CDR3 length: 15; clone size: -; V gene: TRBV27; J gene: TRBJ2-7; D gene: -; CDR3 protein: CASSLRGFHSYEQYF; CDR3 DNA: TGTGCCAGCAGTTTACGGGGATTTCACTCCTACGAGCAGTACTTC
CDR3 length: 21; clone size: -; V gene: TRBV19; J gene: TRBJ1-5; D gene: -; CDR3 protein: CASSILRRSVADPLSNQPQHF; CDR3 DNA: TGTGCCAGTAGTATTCTTAGGAGATCGGTGGCGGACCCTCTTAGCAATCAGCCCCAGCATTTT
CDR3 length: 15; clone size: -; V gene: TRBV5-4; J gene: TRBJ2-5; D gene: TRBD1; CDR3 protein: CASSTGQGNGETQYF; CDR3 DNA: TGTGCCAGCAGCACGGGACAGGGGAACGGAGAGACCCAGTACTTC
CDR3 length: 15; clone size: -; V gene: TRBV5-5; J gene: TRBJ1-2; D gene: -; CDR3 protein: CASSLYGGGNYGYTF; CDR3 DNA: TGTGCCAGCAGCTTGTACGGGGGAGGCAACTATGGCTACACCTTC
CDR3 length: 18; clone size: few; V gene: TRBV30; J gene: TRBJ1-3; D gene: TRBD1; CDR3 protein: CAWSVQGQGGLSGNTIYF; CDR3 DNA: TGTGCCTGGAGTGTACAGGGACAGGGGGGGCTCTCTGGAAACACCATATATTTT
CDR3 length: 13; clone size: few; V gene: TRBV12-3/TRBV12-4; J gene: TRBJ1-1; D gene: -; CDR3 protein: CASSLMQASEAFF; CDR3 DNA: TGTGCCAGCAGTTTGATGCAGGCCAGTGAAGCTTTCTTT
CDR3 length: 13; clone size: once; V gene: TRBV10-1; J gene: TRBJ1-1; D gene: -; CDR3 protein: CASSEGGGTEAFF; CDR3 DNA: TGCGCCAGCAGTGAGGGGGGGGGCACTGAAGCTTTCTTT
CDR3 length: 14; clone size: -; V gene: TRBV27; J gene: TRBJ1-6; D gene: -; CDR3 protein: CASSFGREVSPLHF; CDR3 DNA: TGTGCCAGCAGTTTCGGAAGGGAAGTTTCACCCCTCCACTTT
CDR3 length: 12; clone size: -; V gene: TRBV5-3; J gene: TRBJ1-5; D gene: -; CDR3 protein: CARSSTTQPQHF; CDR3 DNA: TGTGCCAGAAGCTCTACGACCCAGCCCCAGCATTTT
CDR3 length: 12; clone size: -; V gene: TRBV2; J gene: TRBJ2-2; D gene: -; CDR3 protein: CASGGTTGELFF; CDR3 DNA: TGTGCCAGCGGGGGGACCACCGGGGAGCTGTTTTTT
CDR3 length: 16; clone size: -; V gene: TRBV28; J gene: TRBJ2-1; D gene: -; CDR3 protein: CASSFGQGGSYNEQFF; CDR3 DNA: TGTGCCAGCAGTTTTGGGCAGGGGGGGTCCTACAATGAGCAGTTCTTC
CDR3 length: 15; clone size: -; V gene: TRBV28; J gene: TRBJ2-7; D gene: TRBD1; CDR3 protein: CASSLWGQGPVEQYF; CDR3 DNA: TGTGCCAGCAGTTTGTGGGGACAGGGGCCAGTCGAGCAGTACTTC
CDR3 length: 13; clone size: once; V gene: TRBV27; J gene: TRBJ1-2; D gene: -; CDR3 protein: CASSQRGSYGYTF; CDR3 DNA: TGTGCCAGCAGCCAAAGGGGGTCCTATGGCTACACCTTC
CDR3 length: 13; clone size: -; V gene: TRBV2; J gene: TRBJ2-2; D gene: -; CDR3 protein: CASSEGRAGELFF; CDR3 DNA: TGTGCCAGCAGTGAAGGCCGGGCCGGGGAGCTGTTTTTT
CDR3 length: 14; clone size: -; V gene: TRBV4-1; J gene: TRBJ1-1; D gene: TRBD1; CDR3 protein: CASSQAGGRTEAFF; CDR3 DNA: TGCGCCAGCAGCCAAGCAGGGGGCAGGACTGAAGCTTTCTTT
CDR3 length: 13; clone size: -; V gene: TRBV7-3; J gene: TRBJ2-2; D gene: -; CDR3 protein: CASSLIATGELFF; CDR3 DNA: TGTGCCAGCAGCTTAATCGCCACCGGGGAGCTGTTTTTT
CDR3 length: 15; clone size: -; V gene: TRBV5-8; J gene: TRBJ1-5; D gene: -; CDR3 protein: CASSRGLESNQPQHF; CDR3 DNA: TGTGCCAGCAGCCGTGGACTGGAAAGCAATCAGCCCCAGCATTTT
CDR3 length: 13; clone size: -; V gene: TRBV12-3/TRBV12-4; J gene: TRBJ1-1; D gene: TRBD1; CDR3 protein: CASGDRGDTEAFF; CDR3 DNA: TGTGCCAGCGGGGACAGAGGGGACACTGAAGCTTTCTTT
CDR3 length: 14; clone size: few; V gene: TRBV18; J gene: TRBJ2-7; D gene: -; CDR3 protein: CASSLPGTPYEQYF; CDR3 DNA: TGTGCCAGCTCACTACCCGGGACACCCTACGAGCAGTACTTC